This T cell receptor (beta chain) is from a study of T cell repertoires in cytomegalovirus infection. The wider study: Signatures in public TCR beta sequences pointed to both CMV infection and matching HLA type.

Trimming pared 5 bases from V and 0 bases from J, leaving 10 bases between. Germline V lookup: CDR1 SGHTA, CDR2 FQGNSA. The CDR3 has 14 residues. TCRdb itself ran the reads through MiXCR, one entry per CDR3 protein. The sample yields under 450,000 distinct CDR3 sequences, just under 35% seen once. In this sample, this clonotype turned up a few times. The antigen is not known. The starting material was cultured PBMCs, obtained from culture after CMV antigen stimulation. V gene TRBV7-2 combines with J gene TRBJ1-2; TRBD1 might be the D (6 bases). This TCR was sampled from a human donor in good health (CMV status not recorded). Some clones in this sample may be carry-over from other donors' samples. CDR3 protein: CASSRGGSNYGYTF. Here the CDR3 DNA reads TGTGCCAGCAGCCGCGGGGGCTCTAACTATGGCTACACCTTC.